This TCR beta chain was sequenced in a study of blood T cell repertoires in COVID-19. Trimming took off 8 bases at V and 0 bases at J, with 10 bases between the two ends. Germline V CDR1 and CDR2: MDHEN, SYDVKM. The CDR3 has 13 residues. Some clones are missing from TCRdb's copy, which holds only in-frame ones; the method was immunoSEQ multiplex PCR. The sample holds some 200,000 clones, more than 70% seen once. Self-reported history from a screening survey and questionnaire set each donor's cohort. This receptor was identified in a woman aged 18-29 years who had recovered from COVID-19. V gene TRBV28 combines with J gene TRBJ1-1, with D hard to call. The specimen was PBMCs or T cells enriched from blood (not recorded which). The CDR3 region has the DNA TGTGCCAGCGGACTTAACCTGAACACTGAAGCTTTCTTT. Amino acids: CASGLNLNTEAFF.